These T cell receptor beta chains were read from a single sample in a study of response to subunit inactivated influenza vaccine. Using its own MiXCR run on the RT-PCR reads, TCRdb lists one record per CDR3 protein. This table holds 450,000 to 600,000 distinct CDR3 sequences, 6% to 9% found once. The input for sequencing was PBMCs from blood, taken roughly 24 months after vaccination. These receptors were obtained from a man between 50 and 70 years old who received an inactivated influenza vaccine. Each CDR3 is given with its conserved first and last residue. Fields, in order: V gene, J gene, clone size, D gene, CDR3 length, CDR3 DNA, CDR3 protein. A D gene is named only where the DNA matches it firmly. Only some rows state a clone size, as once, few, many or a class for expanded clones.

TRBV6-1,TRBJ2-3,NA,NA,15,TGTGCCAGCAGTAATTCACAGGGAAGGGCAGATACGCAGTATTTT,CASSNSQGRADTQYF
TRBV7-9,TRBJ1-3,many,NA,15,TGTGCCAGCAGCTTATTATCCGGGACTGGAAACACCATATATTTT,CASSLLSGTGNTIYF
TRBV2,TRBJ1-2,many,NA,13,TGTGCCAGCAGTTCCAGTGCTAACTATGGCTACACCTTC,CASSSSANYGYTF
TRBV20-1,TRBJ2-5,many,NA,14,TGCAGTGCTGGGGAATGGGGTCACCAAGAGACCCAGTACTTC,CSAGEWGHQETQYF
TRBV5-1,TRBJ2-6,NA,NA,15,TGCGCCAGCAGCTTGACGGTTCCTGGGGCCAACGTCCTGACTTTC,CASSLTVPGANVLTF
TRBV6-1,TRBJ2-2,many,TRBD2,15,TGTGCCAGCAGGTCTAGCGGGGCCCGCACCGGGGAGCTGTTTTTT,CASRSSGARTGELFF
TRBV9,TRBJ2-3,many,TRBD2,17,TGTGCCAGCAGCGTATGGGCTAGCGGGGGCCCCAAGGATACGCAGTATTTT,CASSVWASGGPKDTQYF
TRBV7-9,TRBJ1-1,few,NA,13,TGTGCCAGCAGCCCGATAGACACACGGGAGGCTTTCTTT,CASSPIDTREAFF
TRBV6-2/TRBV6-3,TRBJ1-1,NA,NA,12,TGTGCCAGCAGTTACTCGCTACAGGAAGCTTTCTTT,CASSYSLQEAFF
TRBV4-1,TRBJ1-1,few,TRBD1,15,TGCGCCAGCAGCCAATGGGACAGGGCGAACACTGAAGCTTTCTTT,CASSQWDRANTEAFF
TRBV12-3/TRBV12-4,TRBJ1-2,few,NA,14,TGTGCCAGCAGTTTCCGGCACGGTAACTATGGCTACACCTTC,CASSFRHGNYGYTF
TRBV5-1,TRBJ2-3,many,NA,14,TGCGCCAGCAGCTCGGAGGGGAACACAGATACGCAGTATTTT,CASSSEGNTDTQYF
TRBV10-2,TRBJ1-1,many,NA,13,TGCGCCAGCAGTGAGTCGGAAGGCACTGAAGCTTTCTTT,CASSESEGTEAFF
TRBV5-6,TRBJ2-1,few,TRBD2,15,TGTGCCAGCAGCTTGCGGTCAGCGGGAGTACATGAGCAGTTCTTC,CASSLRSAGVHEQFF
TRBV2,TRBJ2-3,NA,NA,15,TGTGCCAGCAGGGACGGGCCTCGAGGGGCAGATACGCAGTATTTT,CASRDGPRGADTQYF
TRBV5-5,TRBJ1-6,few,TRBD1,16,TGTGCCAGCAGCTCCTACGGACAGGCCGATCAAGGTTTCCTCCACTTT,CASSSYGQADQGFLHF
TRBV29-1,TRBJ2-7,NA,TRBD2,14,TGCAGCGCCCAGAGGACTAGCGGGCCCTACGAGCAGTACTTC,CSAQRTSGPYEQYF
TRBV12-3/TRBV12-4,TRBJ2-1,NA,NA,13,TGTGCCAGCAGTTGGGGCGGGACGTTTGAGCAGTTCTTC,CASSWGGTFEQFF
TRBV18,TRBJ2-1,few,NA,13,TGTGCCAGCTCATTTGGACGGTTCAATGAGCAGTTCTTC,CASSFGRFNEQFF
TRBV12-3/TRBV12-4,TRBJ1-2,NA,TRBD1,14,TGTGCCAGCAGTGAGGACAGGGGGAACTATGGCTACACCTTC,CASSEDRGNYGYTF
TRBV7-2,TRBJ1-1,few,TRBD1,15,TGTGCCAGCAGCTTAGTCGTAGGACAGGGCACTGAAGCTTTCTTT,CASSLVVGQGTEAFF
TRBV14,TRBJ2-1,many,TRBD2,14,TGTGCCAGCAGCAGAGGGCTAGCGGGCGGTGAGCAGTTCTTC,CASSRGLAGGEQFF
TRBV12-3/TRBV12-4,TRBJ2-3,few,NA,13,TGTGCCAGCAGGACTAGTACAGCAGATACGCAGTATTTT,CASRTSTADTQYF
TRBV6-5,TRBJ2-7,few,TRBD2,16,TGTGCCAGCAGTTACTCGCCTAGCGGGGGGCTCTACGAGCAGTACTTC,CASSYSPSGGLYEQYF
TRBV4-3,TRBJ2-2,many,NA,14,TGCGCCAGCAGCCACGCCTCGAACACCGGGGAGCTGTTTTTT,CASSHASNTGELFF
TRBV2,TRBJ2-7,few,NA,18,TGTGCCAGCAGTGAACCCGACAGAATACGGATGACGCCCTACGAGCAGTACTTC,CASSEPDRIRMTPYEQYF
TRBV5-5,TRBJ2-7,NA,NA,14,TGTGCCAGCAGCCCTGGGGCGGAGGACTACGAGCAGTACTTC,CASSPGAEDYEQYF
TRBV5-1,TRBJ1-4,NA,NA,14,TGCGCCAGCAGCCCGGGACTGGGGGGTGAAAAACTGTTTTTT,CASSPGLGGEKLFF
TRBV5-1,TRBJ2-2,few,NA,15,TGCGCCAGCAGCTCCCGGACAGCGAACACCGGGGAGCTGTTTTTT,CASSSRTANTGELFF
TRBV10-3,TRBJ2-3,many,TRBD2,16,TGTGCCATCAGTGAGGCCGGGACTAGCGGGAGTGGTACGCAGTATTTT,CAISEAGTSGSGTQYF
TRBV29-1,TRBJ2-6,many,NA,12,TGCAGCGCTTCTTCTGGGGCCAACGTCCTGACTTTC,CSASSGANVLTF
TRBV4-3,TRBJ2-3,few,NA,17,TGCGCCAGCAGCCAAGATTGGCGGGACAAGGGCGCAGATACGCAGTATTTT,CASSQDWRDKGADTQYF
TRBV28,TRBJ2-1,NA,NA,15,TGTGCCAGCAACACCCCGGGGGCCTACTACAATGAGCAGTTCTTC,CASNTPGAYYNEQFF
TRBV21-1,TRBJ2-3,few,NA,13,TGTGCCAGCAGCAAGGGCATCACAGATACGCAGTATTTT,CASSKGITDTQYF
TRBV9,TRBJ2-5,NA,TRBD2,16,TGTGCCAGCAGCGTAGACCCGACAGCGCGGGGGGAGACCCAGTACTTC,CASSVDPTARGETQYF
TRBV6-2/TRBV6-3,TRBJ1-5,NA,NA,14,TGTGCCAGCAGCATGGGGGCGGGCAATCAGCCCCAGCATTTT,CASSMGAGNQPQHF
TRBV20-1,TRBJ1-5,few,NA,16,TGCAGTGCCCCCCCGGTGAAGGGGCCGGCCAATCAGCCCCAGCATTTT,CSAPPVKGPANQPQHF
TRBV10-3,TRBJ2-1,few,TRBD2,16,TGTGCCATCAGCAGCCCGAGGCTAGCGGGGACAAATGAGCAGTTCTTC,CAISSPRLAGTNEQFF
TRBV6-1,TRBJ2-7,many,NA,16,TGTGCCAGCAGTGAAGCGCTTTCACAGGATACCTACGAGCAGTACTTC,CASSEALSQDTYEQYF
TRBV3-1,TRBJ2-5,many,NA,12,TGTGCCAGCAGCCCAGAACGAGGCGGCCAGTACTTC,CASSPERGGQYF
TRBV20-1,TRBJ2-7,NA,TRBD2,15,TGCAGTGCTAGGGTGACTAGCGGGAGATTTGAGGAGCAGTACTTC,CSARVTSGRFEEQYF
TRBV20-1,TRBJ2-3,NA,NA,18,TGCAGTGCTAGCTCCTTCTACGGGGACGAAAGAAACCCAAATACGCAGTATTTT,CSASSFYGDERNPNTQYF
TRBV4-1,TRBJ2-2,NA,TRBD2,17,TGCGCCAGCAGCCAAGTTACCGGGGGGGTTAGGACCGGGGAGCTGTTTTTT,CASSQVTGGVRTGELFF
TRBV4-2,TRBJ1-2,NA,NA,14,TGTGCCAGCAGCCAAGACCAGATTAACTATGGCTACACCTTC,CASSQDQINYGYTF
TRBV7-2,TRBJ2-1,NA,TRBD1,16,TGTGCCAGCAGCCCCACGAAGGACAGGGGAGGGAATGAGCAGTTCTTC,CASSPTKDRGGNEQFF
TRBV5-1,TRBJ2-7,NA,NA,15,TGCGCCAGCAGCTCTCATTCGATGCGTTTTTACGAGCAGTACTTC,CASSSHSMRFYEQYF
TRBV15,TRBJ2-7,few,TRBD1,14,TGTGCCACCAGCAGGGAGTCACAGGGGTACGAGCAGTACTTC,CATSRESQGYEQYF
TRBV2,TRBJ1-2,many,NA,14,TGTGCCAGCAGTGAAGCAGGAGGGGTCCAAGGCTACACCTTC,CASSEAGGVQGYTF
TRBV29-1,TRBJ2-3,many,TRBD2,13,TGCAGCGTCGGAGCGGGGGGCACAGATACGCAGTATTTT,CSVGAGGTDTQYF
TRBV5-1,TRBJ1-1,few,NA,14,TGCGCCAGCAGCTTGGAGTGGGGGAACACTGAAGCTTTCTTT,CASSLEWGNTEAFF
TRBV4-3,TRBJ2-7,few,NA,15,TGCGCCAGCAGCAAAGAAAGAGGACTACTCCACGAGCAGTACTTC,CASSKERGLLHEQYF
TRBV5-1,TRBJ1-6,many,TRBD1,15,TGCGCCAGCAGTTCGGGACAGGGGGCAAATTCACCCCTCCACTTT,CASSSGQGANSPLHF
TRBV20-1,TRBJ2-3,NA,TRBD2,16,TGCAGTGCTGACCAGAGGACTAGCCGAAGCACAGATACGCAGTATTTT,CSADQRTSRSTDTQYF
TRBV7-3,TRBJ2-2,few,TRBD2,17,TGTGCCAGCAGCTTAACTGGAGGTGGGAGGGCCTCCGGGGAGCTGTTTTTT,CASSLTGGGRASGELFF